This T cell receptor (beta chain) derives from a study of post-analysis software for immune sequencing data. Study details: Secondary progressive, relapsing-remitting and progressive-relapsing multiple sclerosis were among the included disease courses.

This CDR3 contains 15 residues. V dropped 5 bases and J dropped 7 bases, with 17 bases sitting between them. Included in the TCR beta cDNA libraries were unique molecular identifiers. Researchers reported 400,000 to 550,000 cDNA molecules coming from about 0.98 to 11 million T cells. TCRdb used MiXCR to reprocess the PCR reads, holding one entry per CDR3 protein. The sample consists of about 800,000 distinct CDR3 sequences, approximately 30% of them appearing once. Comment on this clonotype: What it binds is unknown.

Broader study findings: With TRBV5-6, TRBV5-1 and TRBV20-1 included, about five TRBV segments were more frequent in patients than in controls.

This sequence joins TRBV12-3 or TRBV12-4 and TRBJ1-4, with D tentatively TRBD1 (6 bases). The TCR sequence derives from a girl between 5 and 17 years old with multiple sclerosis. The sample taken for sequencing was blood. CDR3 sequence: CASSTRTGSGEKLFF. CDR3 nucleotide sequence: TGTGCCAGCAGTACCCGCACAGGGTCGGGTGAAAAACTGTTTTTT.